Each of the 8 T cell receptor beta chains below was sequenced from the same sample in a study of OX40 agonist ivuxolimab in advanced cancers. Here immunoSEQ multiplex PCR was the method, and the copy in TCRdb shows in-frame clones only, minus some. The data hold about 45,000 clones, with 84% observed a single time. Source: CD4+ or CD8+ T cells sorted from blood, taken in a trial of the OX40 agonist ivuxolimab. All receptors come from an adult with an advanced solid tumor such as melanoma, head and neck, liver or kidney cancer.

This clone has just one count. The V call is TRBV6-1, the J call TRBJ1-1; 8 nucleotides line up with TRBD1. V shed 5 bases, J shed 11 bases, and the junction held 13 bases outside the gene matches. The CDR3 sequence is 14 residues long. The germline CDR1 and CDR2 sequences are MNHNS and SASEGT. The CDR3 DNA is TGTGCCAGCAGTCCCTGGGGGACAGGAAGTTTGGCTTTCTTT. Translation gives CASSPWGTGSLAFF.

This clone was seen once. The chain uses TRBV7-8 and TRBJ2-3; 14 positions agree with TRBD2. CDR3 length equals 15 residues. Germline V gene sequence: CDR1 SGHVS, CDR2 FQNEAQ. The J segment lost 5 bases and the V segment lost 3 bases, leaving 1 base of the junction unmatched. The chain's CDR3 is CASSFGTSGRDTQYF. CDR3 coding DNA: TGTGCCAGCAGCTTTGGGACTAGCGGGAGAGATACGCAGTATTTT. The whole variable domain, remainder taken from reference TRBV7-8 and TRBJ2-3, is GAGVSQSPRYKVAKRGQDVALRCDPISGHVSLFWYQQALGQGPEFLTYFQNEAQLDKSGLPSDRFFAERPEGSVSTLKIQRTQQEDSAVYLCASSFGTSGRDTQYFGPGTRLTVL.

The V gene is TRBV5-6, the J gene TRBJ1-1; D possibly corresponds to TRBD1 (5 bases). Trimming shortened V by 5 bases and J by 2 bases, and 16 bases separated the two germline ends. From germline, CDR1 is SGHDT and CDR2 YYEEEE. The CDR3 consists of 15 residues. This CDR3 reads CASSLTLGGNTEAFF. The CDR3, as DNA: TGTGCCAGCAGTTTGACACTGGGGGGAAACACTGAAGCTTTCTTT.

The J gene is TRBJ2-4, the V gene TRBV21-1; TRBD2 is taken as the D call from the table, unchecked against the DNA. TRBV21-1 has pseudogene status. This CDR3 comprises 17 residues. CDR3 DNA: TGTGCCAGCAGCTCCCCCCGACTAGCGGGAGGGAAAAACATTCAGTACTTC. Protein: CASSSPRLAGGKNIQYF.

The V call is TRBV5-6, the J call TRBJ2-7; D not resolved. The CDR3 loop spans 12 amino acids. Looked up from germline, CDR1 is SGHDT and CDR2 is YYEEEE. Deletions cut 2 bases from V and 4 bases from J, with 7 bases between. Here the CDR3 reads CASSLFLYEQYF. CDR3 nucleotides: TGTGCCAGCAGCTTATTTCTTTACGAGCAGTACTTC.

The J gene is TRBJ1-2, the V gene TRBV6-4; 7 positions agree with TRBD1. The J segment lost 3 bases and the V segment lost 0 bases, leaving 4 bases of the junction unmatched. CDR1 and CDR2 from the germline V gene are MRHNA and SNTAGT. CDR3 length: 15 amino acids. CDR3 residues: CASSDSTGVDYGYTF. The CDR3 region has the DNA TGTGCCAGCAGTGACTCAACAGGGGTTGACTATGGCTACACCTTC.

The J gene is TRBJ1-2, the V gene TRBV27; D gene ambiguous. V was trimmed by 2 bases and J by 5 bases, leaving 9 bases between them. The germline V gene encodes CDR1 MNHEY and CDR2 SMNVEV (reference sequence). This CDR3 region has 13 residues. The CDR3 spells CASSLLSGYGYTF. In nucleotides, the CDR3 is TGTGCCAGCAGTTTACTATCGGGGTATGGCTACACCTTC.

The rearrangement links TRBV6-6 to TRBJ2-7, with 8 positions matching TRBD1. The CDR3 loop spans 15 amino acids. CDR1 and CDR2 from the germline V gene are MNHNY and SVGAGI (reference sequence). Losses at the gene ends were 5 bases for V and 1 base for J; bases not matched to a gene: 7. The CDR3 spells CASSPRDRFSYEQYF. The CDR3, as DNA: TGTGCCAGCAGTCCTCGGGACAGGTTTTCCTACGAGCAGTACTTC.